The 15 T cell receptor beta chains reported below all come from one sample, sequenced in a study of T cell responses to AZD1222 COVID-19 vaccine. Profiled with immunoSEQ multiplex PCR; TCRdb holds only in-frame clones, not every one. Of more than 110,000 clones in the sample, approximately 92% were seen once. The material sequenced was peripheral blood, taken 28 days after the second AZD1222 dose. These receptors all come from an adult who received the AZD1222 COVID-19 vaccine.

The gene calls are TRBV6-2 or TRBV6-3 and TRBJ2-1, with 14 bases matching TRBD2. The germline gives CDR1 MNHEY, CDR2 SVGEGT. This CDR3 region has 15 residues. V lost 6 bases to trimming and J lost 6 bases; unmatched junction nucleotides: 4. The CDR3 nucleotides are TGTGCCAGCAGCCGGGGACTAGCGGGAGTCAATGAGCAGTTCTTC. Translating it yields CASSRGLAGVNEQFF.

This chain's CDR3 is CAISEPTEGNYGYTF. CDR3 nucleotide sequence: TGTGCCATCAGTGAGCCCACCGAGGGAAACTATGGCTACACCTTC. The chain is built from TRBV10-3 and TRBJ1-2; no clear D gene. Looked up from germline, CDR1 is ENHRY and CDR2 is SYGVKD. The CDR3 totals 15 residues. V lost 2 bases, J lost 2 bases, and 12 bases lay in between.

The chain uses TRBV9 and TRBJ2-7; possible D gene TRBD1, 6 bases. Trimming cost V 5 bases and J 4 bases, with 19 bases left between them. The CDR3 loop spans 15 amino acids. Germline V lookup: CDR1 SGDLS, CDR2 YYNGEE. CDR3 protein: CASSQSGDPRYEQYF. In nucleotides, the CDR3 is TGTGCCAGCAGTCAGTCAGGGGACCCTCGGTACGAGCAGTACTTC.

The V and J genes are TRBV15 and TRBJ1-4; D gene uncertain. The CDR3 has 13 residues. The germline V gene encodes CDR1 LNHNV and CDR2 YYDKDF (reference sequence). V shed 0 bases and J shed 7 bases, with 6 bases lying between them. The CDR3 nucleotides are TGTGCCACCAGCAGAGATCCGATTGAAAAACTGTTTTTT. Residues: CATSRDPIEKLFF.

This CDR3 reads CASSLELAGTGELFF. The CDR3 DNA reads TGTGCCAGCAGTCTCGAACTAGCGGGCACCGGGGAGCTGTTTTTT. This chain uses TRBV27 with TRBJ2-2; 9 nucleotides match TRBD2. This CDR3 is built from 15 residues. Unmatched junction bases numbered 5, after V lost 5 bases and J lost 4 bases. Germline V CDR1 and CDR2: MNHEY, SMNVEV (reference sequence).

This chain connects TRBV7-9 to TRBJ2-1, with TRBD1 identical over 8 bases. The CDR3 sequence is 14 residues long. J gave up 2 bases and V 5 bases, and 2 bases lay outside the gene matches. CDR1 and CDR2 from the germline V gene are SEHNR and FQNEAQ (reference sequence). DNA for the CDR3: TGTGCCAGCAGCCGACAGGGGCCCTACAATGAGCAGTTCTTC. It specifies CASSRQGPYNEQFF.

DNA of the CDR3: TGCGCCAGCACCCCACGAGGTGACAGGGGGACCTACAATGAGCAGTTCTTC. Its protein is CASTPRGDRGTYNEQFF. The genes are TRBV5-1 and TRBJ2-1, with 9 bases matching TRBD1. The CDR3 loop spans 17 amino acids. CDR1 and CDR2 (germline): SGHRS, YFSETQ. With V trimmed by 6 bases and J by 2 bases, 12 bases remained unmatched. Together with reference TRBV5-1 and TRBJ2-1, the CDR3 gives the full variable domain: KAGVTQTPRYLIKTRGQQVTLSCSPISGHRSVSWYQQTPGQGLQFLFEYFSETQRNKGNFPGRFSGRQFSNSRSEMNVSTLELGDSALYLCASTPRGDRGTYNEQFFGPGTRLTVL.

In this sample, this clone turned up a few times. V and J are TRBV9 and TRBJ2-7, with D unresolved. Germline V gene data show CDR1 as SGDLS and CDR2 as YYNGEE. This CDR3 region has 13 residues. V dropped 2 bases and J dropped 6 bases, with 12 bases sitting between them. The CDR3 is CASSVSDGGEQYF. CDR3 DNA: TGTGCCAGCAGCGTTTCGGACGGTGGCGAGCAGTACTTC.

The chain couples TRBV7-2 to TRBJ1-4; TRBD1 matches 7 bases. V shed 5 bases and J 12 bases; nucleotides not matched to a gene: 9. The CDR3 covers 13 residues. Germline values: CDR1 SGHTA, CDR2 FQGNSA. CDR3 in amino acids: CASSPQQGRELFF. Written as DNA, the CDR3 is TGTGCCAGCAGCCCTCAACAGGGGAGAGAACTGTTTTTT.

This chain connects TRBV6-6 to TRBJ1-4; D may be TRBD1 (6 bases). Germline loops: CDR1 MNHNY, CDR2 SVGAGI (reference sequence). This CDR3 is 16 amino acids long. V was cut by 6 bases and J by 3 bases, with 17 bases left in between. The CDR3 is CASSITGGSSNEKLFF. CDR3 coding DNA: TGTGCCAGCAGCATTACGGGGGGCAGTTCTAATGAAAAACTGTTTTTT.

The CDR3, as DNA: TGTGCCAGCAGCCAAGTCCCAGGGCCGGCCTACGAGCAGTACTTC. Translated: CASSQVPGPAYEQYF. V usage is TRBV4-2 and J usage is TRBJ2-7, with D possibly TRBD1 on 5 matching bases. Germline V gene sequence: CDR1 LGHNA, CDR2 YNFKEQ. This CDR3 has 15 amino acids. The V and J ends lost 1 base and 2 bases respectively, with 12 bases between them.

This clone was seen a single time. The J gene is TRBJ2-1, the V gene TRBV27; D gene uncertain. Trimming took off 6 bases at V and 1 base at J, with 13 bases between the two ends. The CDR3 sequence is 15 residues long. Germline CDR1 reads MNHEY; CDR2 reads SMNVEV (reference sequence). Written as DNA, the CDR3 is TGTGCCAGCAGAGAAGCGCAGCGATCCTACAATGAGCAGTTCTTC. The encoded protein is CASREAQRSYNEQFF.

The V call is TRBV24-1, the J call TRBJ2-1; a possible D gene is TRBD2 (5 bases). Trimming took off 1 base at V and 1 base at J, with 10 bases between the two ends. The CDR3 consists of 16 residues. The V gene's germline CDR1 is KGHDR and CDR2 SFDVKD. CDR3 sequence reads: CATSDLEGKSYNEQFF. The CDR3 region has the DNA TGTGCCACCAGTGATTTAGAGGGCAAGTCCTACAATGAGCAGTTCTTC.

The J gene is TRBJ2-5, the V gene TRBV4-3; D unresolved. In germline, CDR1 is LGHNA, CDR2 YSLEER. The ends were cut back, 4 bases at V and 5 bases at J, with 11 bases in the middle. The CDR3 is 13 residues long. Here the CDR3 reads CASSPTLGETQYF. The CDR3 DNA reads as TGCGCCAGCAGCCCCACCCTTGGGGAGACCCAGTACTTC.

This clone appeared a single time. The rearrangement links TRBV6-1 to TRBJ2-3; a weak D match, TRBD1 (6 bases). Trimming stripped 4 bases from V and 2 bases from J, with 16 bases between. Germline assignment: CDR1 MNHNS and CDR2 SASEGT. This CDR3 region has 16 residues. The CDR3, as DNA: TGTGCCAGCAGTGGTAGACTCCCAGGGGACACAGATACGCAGTATTTT. As protein: CASSGRLPGDTDTQYF.